This T cell receptor beta chain was documented in a study of cytomegalovirus exposure and HLA in healthy donors (dated by TCRdb to the late 2010s). Regarding the complete study: An earlier analysis of a few hundred of the donors reported under 300 Gb of sequence data and 95 million to 120 million unique TCR beta sequences obtained from approximately 180 million T cells. The T cell repertoires of under 700 subjects were profiled by immunosequencing and related to cytomegalovirus serostatus. All discovery cohort repertoires had been generated on a single sequencing platform. Across some 400 genotyped donors of the cohort, an average of approximately 240,000 unique TCR beta nucleotide sequences per donor were sequenced, and 15% to 20% of those sequences were non-productive. A later analysis re-examined previously published TCR beta repertoires from 600 to 700 donors and added high-resolution HLA genotyping to investigate patterns of TCR occurrence. A later genetic analysis took genome-wide SNP genotypes for about three fifths of the roughly 700 donors and used that subset as a discovery cohort. Approximately 300 gigabases of sequencing data and approximately 80 million unique TCR sequences were included in an early release covering several hundred HLA-typed donors. Rather than drawing on any new phenotypic data, the later analysis identified candidate immune exposures from TCR beta sequences and the way those sequences occurred across donors. The study was designed to test whether signatures of past pathogen exposure could be identified by cataloging public T cell receptors. Class I and class II HLA loci were covered by the typing at four-digit resolution. Typing coverage differed by locus: A, B, C, DRB1 and DQB1 were typed in about 620-640 donors, DQA1 in approximately 520, DPA1 in nearly 610, and DPB1 in 450 to 490. Roughly five DR-DQ haplotypes were treated as single units for association and clustering because of strong linkage in the cohort. The study combined high-throughput TCR immunosequencing, statistical association of individual TCRs with disease status, and machine learning to predict cytomegalovirus infection status. Along with the roughly 670-subject first cohort, a separate validation cohort of around 110 different subjects was used. An earlier analysis of about 620 of the donors applied high-throughput TCR beta sequencing to assess whether each TCR beta V gene segment acted as functional or pseudogenic. Of the roughly 390 genotyped donors, around 81% fell in the genetic ancestry cluster associated with self-reported Caucasian donors. Donor age, sex, ethnicity and CMV serostatus were compiled alongside the repertoire data.

Library preparation employed the immunoSEQ multiplex PCR assay. A mixture of 60 forward primers for TCR Vbeta segments and 13 reverse primers for TCR Jbeta segments was used in the multiplex PCR. The CDR3 region of rearranged TCR beta genes was amplified from genomic DNA with a multiplex PCR assay. Amplified TCR beta libraries were sequenced as 87-base-pair reads on the Illumina HiSeq System. As for the authors' bioinformatics: Across the 700 or so repertoires, a later analysis counted roughly 77 million unique TCR beta chains, around 10 million of which were shared by at least two donors. Raw reads were error-corrected and collapsed into unique sequences by a nearest-neighbor algorithm in which closely related sequences were merged to remove PCR and sequencing errors. To assign V, D and J gene segments, CDR3 sequences were aligned to IMGT reference sequences. For a sequence to be retained, a match of at least six nucleotides to both a V gene segment and a J gene segment was required. A rearrangement was called productive if the CDR3 had no stop codons and remained in frame with V and J, and every other rearrangement was called non-productive. CDR3 was defined according to IMGT convention as the region running from the second conserved V-encoded cysteine to the conserved J-encoded phenylalanine. The earlier analysis of around 640 of the donors excluded sequences that lacked an unambiguous match to a single V gene segment. In an earlier analysis of a few hundred of the donors, V segments were called functional above 56.7% productive rearrangements and were called segregating when the between-donor standard deviation exceeded 5%. A statistical classification framework was built to diagnose cytomegalovirus status from the catalog of TCR beta chain sequences. V and J gene assignment, in a later analysis, came from comparing TCR nucleotide sequences with IMGT/GENE-DB human TR gene sequences. A later analysis assigned CDR3 sequences and most-parsimonious VDJ recombination scenarios with the TCRdist pipeline. In a later analysis, every TCR beta chain was defined by the combination of its CDR3 amino acid sequence and its V-gene family, and reads without a unique V-gene family were dropped. As a way to deal with suspected cross-contamination and a sequencing artifact, a later analysis dropped 592 nucleotide sequences that were highly shared and had low generation probability. In a later analysis, a clonal expansion index was calculated for each public chain from normalized within-repertoire ranks of inferred template counts. A later analysis computed generation probabilities with a VDJ recombination model fitted to out-of-frame rearrangements, and checked the results against IGoR. In a later analysis, TCR-TCR, TCR-HLA and TCR-CMV co-occurrence was scored with hypergeometric tests, and a repertoire-size bias correction was applied to TCR pairs. In a later analysis, false discovery rates were estimated by permuting HLA or CMV assignments 20 times. In a later analysis, co-occurring TCRs were grouped using DBSCAN, and TCRdist sequence similarity was added for clustering within HLA-allele-positive subsets. For co-occurrence clustering, repertoires with fewer than 30,000 or more than 120,000 public chains were excluded, along with four or five repertoires with anomalous nucleotide sharing. TCRdb stores this immuneACCESS table with in-frame sequences only. Part of the clones is absent; in the studies checked, under half of the shortfall reflects unresolved V genes, and no reason is known for the rest. V and J calls and clone size come straight from that table; D and trimming were deduced from the DNA. Across this sample there are 100,000 to 150,000 clones, with around 69% seen only once. The leading ten clones occupy 2.5% to 3% of the sample.

Points on this clone: It lacks a known antigen. No much larger clonotype is one base removed from it; base qualities were not supplied.

The germline V gene (reference sequence) supplies CDR1 SGHNT and CDR2 YYREEE. From its cysteine to its phenylalanine, the CDR3 spans 16 amino acids. Solely the CDR3 DNA is kept, with 48 bases framed from the first base. The junction carries 15 bases between V and J, which are trimmed by 0 bases and 4 bases respectively. Overall results and qualifications from the work: In a later analysis, TCR association rates were found to vary across HLA loci, with the most associated TCRs seen for DRB1 alleles and the fewest for HLA-C alleles. According to a later analysis, most CMV-associated TCR beta chains appeared to be HLA-restricted, and the HLA associations seemed to be driven largely by CMV exposure. Cytomegalovirus status was reported to be diagnosed by the classifier with high specificity and sensitivity in both the original and validation cohorts. A further reported finding was that TCR beta sequences accurately predicted the HLA-A and HLA-B alleles for most subjects in the first cohort. Because counts were too low, around 18 rarely observed V segments, including chromosome 9 orphons, were left out of the earlier analysis of 500 to 650 of the donors. Only TCR beta chains were sequenced in this cohort, and the absence of alpha or paired-chain data limited detectable features. A later genetic analysis associated a missense DCLRE1C variant with V-gene and J-gene trimming of TCR beta chains, and an independent cohort replicated the association. Because the 87-base-pair reads could not distinguish some IMGT-functional V segments, including TRBV6-2 and TRBV6-3, those segments were excluded. While some public TCRs were present in many individuals, most TCR sequences turned up only very rarely across donors. Several of the top co-occurrence clusters appeared to be linked to parvovirus B19, influenza, CMV and Epstein-Barr virus, according to a later analysis. In an earlier analysis of several hundred of the donors, most TCR beta V segments were observed in productive rearrangements about 90% or about 30% of the time, broadly matching IMGT annotations. Linkage disequilibrium might explain the correlated functional status among segregating V segments, but an unknown experimental factor could not be excluded. Compared with equally common non-associated chains, HLA-associated TCR beta chains in a later analysis were more clonally expanded and had lower generation probabilities. Assigning TCR associations to individual alleles was difficult when HLA alleles, especially DR and DQ, strongly co-occurred. HLA typing was unavailable for some donors at each locus, so association tests used only the typed subset. Compared with the 666-donor mean, donors in an Asian-associated ancestry cluster had fewer N-insertions in productive TCRs, according to a later genetic analysis. Sequencing depth was assumed to be roughly uniform across donors in the presence/absence analyses, though that assumption may not hold. Specific HLA alleles were associated with roughly 16,000 TCR beta sequences at a false discovery rate of 0.05 in a later analysis. The authors suggested that the approach could potentially be extended to other disease states and immunological phenotypes. The study listed 164 TCR beta chains as associated with cytomegalovirus. A cluster of highly shared sequence variants was judged likely to represent a technical artifact of the sequencing pipeline. In vitro tests confirmed that a few of the cytomegalovirus-associated TCR beta chains recognize cytomegalovirus antigens. CMV serostatus was the only immune exposure information available for the cohort.

In total, roughly 670 healthy bone marrow donors made up the cohort. At the time of sampling, every cohort member was nominally healthy, though immune exposures that went unrecorded were likely present. CMV serostatus was recorded as positive for almost 300 and negative for about 50% of the 666 cohort members, whereas no CMV serostatus was recorded for the donor in question. Every donor gave a peripheral blood sample, and the peripheral blood mononuclear cells from that sample were used for TCR beta sequencing. Genomic DNA was extracted from the blood cell samples with the Qiagen DNeasy Blood Extraction Kit.

The sample comprised PBMCs. This clonotype originated in a human donor in good health. The sequence is built from TRBV5-4 and TRBJ2-3; the D gene is perhaps TRBD1, on 6 matching bases. The bases are TGTGCCAGCAGCTTGGGAGGGGGAGTATCCTCAGATACGCAGTATTTT. Its translation is CASSLGGGVSSDTQYF.